This T cell receptor beta chain was sequenced during a study of cytomegalovirus exposure and HLA in healthy donors. Primers included in the PCR were 60 Vbeta and 13 Jbeta primers. The protocol was immunoSEQ multiplex PCR, while the TCRdb copy is restricted to in-frame clones and leaves out a portion. The data contain 200,000 to 250,000 clones, approximately 84% of them singletons. Germline V gene data show CDR1 as SEHNR and CDR2 as FQNEAQ (reference sequence). The ends lost 11 bases at V and 6 bases at J; junction bases unmatched: 7. The CDR3 extends over 13 amino acids. V and J are TRBV7-9 and TRBJ2-3; TRBD2 agrees at 11 bases. This receptor was identified in a middle-aged woman in good health and CMV-seronegative. Sequenced: PBMCs. The chain's CDR3 is CAGGLAGMDTQYF. In DNA form, the CDR3 reads TGTGCCGGCGGACTAGCGGGCATGGATACGCAGTATTTT.